The sample holds many counts of the clone carrying this TCR beta chain. Time point noted: after trial treatment. The treatment denotes: LDRT plus nivolumab, ipilimumab, low-dose cyclophosphamide and aspirin (RACIN trial). Per the germline V gene, CDR1 is MNHEY and CDR2 is SVGAGI. The ends were cut back, 0 bases at V and 6 bases at J, with 12 bases in the middle. CDR3 length equals 16 residues. The record originates from a study of low-dose radiotherapy and immunotherapy resistance in tumors. Across the study: Cohort 1 patients were irradiated with 0.5 Gy fractions every 2 weeks to 6.5 Gy total. Participants in Cohort 2 were given 1 Gy per fraction every two weeks, for 13 Gy over 26 weeks. Every six weeks patients received intravenous ipilimumab 1 mg/kg, and every two weeks they received intravenous nivolumab 240 mg.

Primers targeting TRAV and TRBV primed first-strand cDNA, covering alpha and beta chains. Over 20 PCR cycles, TCRs were amplified from a constant-region primer and V-primer adapter. With in vitro transcription, the isolated mRNA was amplified. MiXCR, applied by TCRdb to the reads, yields one record per CDR3 protein. The table lists roughly 100,000 distinct CDR3 sequences, 20% of them singletons. The chain links TRBV6-5 to TRBJ1-6; no clear D. The origin of this receptor is a male donor with prostate cancer. This sample comprised PBMCs, obtained after low-dose radiotherapy plus immunotherapy. The CDR3 reads CASSYSSGRINSPLHF. The DNA of the CDR3 is TGTGCCAGCAGTTACTCGTCCGGTCGGATTAATTCACCCCTCCACTTT.